The source of this T cell receptor (beta chain) is a study of shared clonotypes between healthy human individuals. Broader study findings: Researchers sampled blood only, noting tissue repertoires likely differ.

V lost 0 bases and J lost 4, with 10 bases in between. The CDR3 is 15 amino acids. Germline V gene lookup returns CDR1 ENHRY and CDR2 SYGVKD. The donors were adults (healthy and HIV-negative) with no recent acute infections or vaccinations. In the case of this clone: Its target is unknown.

The replicate PCRs on unsorted PBMC were given 300 ng DNA, which is 25,000 to 35,000 T cell genomes. Using ten immunoSEQ deep assay plates, investigators sequenced unsorted PBMC DNA. TCRdb's table, derived via immunoSEQ multiplex PCR, lists solely in-frame clones and lacks some. This sample has around 500,000 clones, with approximately 79% found just once. The chain employs TRBV10-3 and TRBJ1-3; D not certain. The origin of this receptor is a woman in her thirties or forties in good health. Some clones in this sample may be carry-over from other donors' samples. Material for sequencing was PBMCs. Written as DNA, the CDR3 is TGTGCCATCAGTGAGTCGTATTCTTCCGGAAACACCATATATTTT. This codes for CAISESYSSGNTIYF.